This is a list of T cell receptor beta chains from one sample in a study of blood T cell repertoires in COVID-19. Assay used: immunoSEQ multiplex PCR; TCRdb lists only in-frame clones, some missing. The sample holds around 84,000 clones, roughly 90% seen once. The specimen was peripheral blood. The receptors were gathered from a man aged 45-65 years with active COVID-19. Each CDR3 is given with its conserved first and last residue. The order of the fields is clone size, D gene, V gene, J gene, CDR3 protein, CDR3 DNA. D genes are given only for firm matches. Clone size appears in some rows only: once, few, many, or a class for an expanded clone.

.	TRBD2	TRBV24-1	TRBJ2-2	CATSGGGYTGELFF	TGTGCCACCAGTGGCGGGGGGTACACCGGGGAGCTGTTTTTT
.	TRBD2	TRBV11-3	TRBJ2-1	CASSPTFAGDPNEQFF	TGTGCCAGCAGCCCCACCTTCGCGGGGGACCCCAATGAGCAGTTCTTC
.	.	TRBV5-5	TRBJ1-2	CASSRSAQREDYGYTF	TGTGCCAGCAGCCGGTCGGCCCAACGCGAGGACTATGGCTACACCTTC
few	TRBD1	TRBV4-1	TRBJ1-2	CASSSEQGRNGYTF	TGCGCCAGCAGCTCCGAACAGGGGCGGAATGGCTACACCTTC
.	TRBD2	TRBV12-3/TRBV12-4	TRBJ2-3	CASRGRDLYTQYF	TGTGCCAGCAGGGGGAGGGACTTATATACGCAGTATTTT
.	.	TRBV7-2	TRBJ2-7	CASRGLDSYEHYF	TGTGCCAGCAGAGGACTGGATTCCTACGAGCATTACTTC
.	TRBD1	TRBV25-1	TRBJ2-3	CASRPTGTGESNTQYF	TGTGCCAGCAGGCCAACCGGGACAGGGGAATCAAATACGCAGTATTTT
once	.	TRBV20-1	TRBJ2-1	CSAPLGEQFF	TGCAGTGCCCCCCTCGGTGAGCAGTTCTTC
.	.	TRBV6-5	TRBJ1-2	CASSSSGGLDGYTF	TGTGCCAGCAGTTCCTCCGGGGGATTAGATGGCTACACCTTC
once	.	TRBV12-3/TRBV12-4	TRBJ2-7	CASSLVGGEQYF	TGTGCCAGCAGTTTAGTAGGGGGCGAGCAGTACTTC
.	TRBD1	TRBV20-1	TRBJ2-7	CSAQGAYEQYF	TGCAGTGCTCAGGGGGCCTACGAGCAGTACTTC
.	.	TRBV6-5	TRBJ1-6	CAIDQRGSPLHF	TGTGCCATCGACCAACGGGGATCACCCCTCCACTTT
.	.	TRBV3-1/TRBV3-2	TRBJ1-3	CASSGWMSGSGNTIYF	TGTGCCAGCAGCGGGTGGATGAGCGGCTCTGGAAACACCATATATTTT